This T cell receptor (beta chain) came from a study of cytomegalovirus exposure and HLA in healthy donors. As to this clone: Its antigen remains unknown.

V lost 3 bases to trimming and J lost 1 base, with 16 bases between them. CDR3 size: 16 residues. The germline gives CDR1 SGHNT, CDR2 YYREEE (reference sequence). PCR was performed using 60 Vbeta and 13 Jbeta primers. Sequenced by immunoSEQ multiplex PCR; TCRdb stores in-frame clones only, minus some. This specimen shows around 140,000 clones; the ten leading clones hold 0.75% to 1%. Study-level results: Association of 16,951 TCR beta sequences with HLA alleles was found at 0.05 false discovery rate in a later analysis.

This rearrangement joins TRBV5-4 to TRBJ1-1; weak D call: TRBD1 (5 bases). The TCR sequence derives from a male donor in good health and CMV-seronegative. The sample comprised PBMCs. CDR3 in DNA: TGTGCCAGCAGCTATGATGTGGGGGGAACGAACACTGAAGCTTTCTTT. It codes for CASSYDVGGTNTEAFF.